This TCR beta chain was identified in a study of cytomegalovirus exposure and HLA in healthy donors. PCR employed 60 Vbeta and 13 Jbeta primers. Assay: immunoSEQ multiplex PCR; the TCRdb copy retains only in-frame clones and omits some. Altogether hundreds of thousands of clones are present, roughly 80% being singletons, with the ten largest covering about 3.1%. This clone was detected once. Antigen specificity is unknown. Study-wide results and limits: Among the CMV-associated chains, three were confirmed in vitro as specific for CMV antigens. Among donors in an Asian-associated ancestry cluster, a later analysis reportedly found fewer N-insertions than the approximately 670-donor mean. Researchers reported in a later analysis that a missense DCLRE1C variant was tied to TCR beta V- and J-gene trimming.

The sample was PBMCs. The source is a young man in good health and CMV-seronegative.

CDR3 DNA: TGTGCCAGCAGTTACTCCTCAGGGGGCCTTGGAAACACCATATATTTT. It codes for CASSYSSGGLGNTIYF. The V call is TRBV6-5, the J call TRBJ1-3, with 8 bases aligning to TRBD1. Germline CDR1 and CDR2: MNHEY and SVGAGI. This CDR3 is built from 16 residues. J was trimmed by 3 bases and V by 0 bases; bases with no gene match: 4.